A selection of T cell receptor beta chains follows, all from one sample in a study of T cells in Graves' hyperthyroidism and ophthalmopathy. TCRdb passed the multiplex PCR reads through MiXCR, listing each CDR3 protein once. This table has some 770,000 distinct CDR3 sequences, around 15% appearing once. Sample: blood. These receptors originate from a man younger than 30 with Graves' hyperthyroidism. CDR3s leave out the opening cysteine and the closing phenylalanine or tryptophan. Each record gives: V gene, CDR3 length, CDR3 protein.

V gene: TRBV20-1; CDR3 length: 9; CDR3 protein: SARDRPEQF
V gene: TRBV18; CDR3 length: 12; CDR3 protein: ASSPQGAHSPLH
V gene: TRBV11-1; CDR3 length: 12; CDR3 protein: ASSSGPNSYEQY
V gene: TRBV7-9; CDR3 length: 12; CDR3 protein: ASSLVLAGEEQF
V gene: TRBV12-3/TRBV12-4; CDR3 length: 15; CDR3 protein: ASSSGTGGAAKNIQY
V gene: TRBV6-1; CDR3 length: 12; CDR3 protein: ASSPPGGADGYT
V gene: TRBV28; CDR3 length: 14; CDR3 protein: ASSFKRTSWPDTQY
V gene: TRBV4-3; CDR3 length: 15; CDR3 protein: ASSLSGLAGDSTEQY
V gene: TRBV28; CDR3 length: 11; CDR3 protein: ASGSGSGYEQY
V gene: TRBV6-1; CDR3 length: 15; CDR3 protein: ASSLFSGTSGQETQY
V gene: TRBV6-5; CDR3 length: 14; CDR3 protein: ASSYSSGPSNQPQH
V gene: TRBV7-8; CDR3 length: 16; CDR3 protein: ASSLPNSGTGITYEQY
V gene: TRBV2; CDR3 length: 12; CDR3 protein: ASWTGSFSYEQY
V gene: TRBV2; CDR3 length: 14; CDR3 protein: ASSGVAGGGGNEQF
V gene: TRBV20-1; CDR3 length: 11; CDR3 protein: SALRDSNQPQH
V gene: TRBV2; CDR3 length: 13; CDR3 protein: ASRAETTDSDTQY
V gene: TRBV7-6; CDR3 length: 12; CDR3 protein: ASSWTGGPGELF
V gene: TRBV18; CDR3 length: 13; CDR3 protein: ASSPPGTSYNEQF
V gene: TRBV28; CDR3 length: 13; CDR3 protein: ASHKRTGNTGELF
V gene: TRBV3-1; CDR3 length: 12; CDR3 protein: ASRQSGMGDTQY
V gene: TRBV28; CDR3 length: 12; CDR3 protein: ASRTLRSNQPQH
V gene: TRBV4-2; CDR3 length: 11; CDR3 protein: ASSKEIDQPQH
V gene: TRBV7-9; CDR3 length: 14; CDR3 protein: TSSSFNQRELYEQY
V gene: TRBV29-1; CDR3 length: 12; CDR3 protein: SVTGDSGANVLT
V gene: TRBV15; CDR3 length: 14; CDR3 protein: ATSRDQGHGSYEQY
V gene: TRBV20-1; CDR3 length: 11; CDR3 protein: SAQADSNQPQH
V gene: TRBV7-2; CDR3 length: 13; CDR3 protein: ASSLPYSTGNTIY
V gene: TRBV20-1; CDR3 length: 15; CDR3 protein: SARDPMSQGAYNEQF
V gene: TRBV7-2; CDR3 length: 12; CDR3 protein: ASSFGTGSNGYT
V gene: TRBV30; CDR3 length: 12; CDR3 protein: AWSSSGRAYEQY
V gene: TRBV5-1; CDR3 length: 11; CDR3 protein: ASSLQAYNEQF
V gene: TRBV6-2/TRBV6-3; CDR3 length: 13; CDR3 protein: ASRDPGQAIYEQY
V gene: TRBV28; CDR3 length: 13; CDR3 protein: ASSPGDRSTTEAF
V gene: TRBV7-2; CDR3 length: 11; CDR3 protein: ASPSSHDTEAF
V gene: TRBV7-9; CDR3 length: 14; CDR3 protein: ASSITPGKGDYGYT
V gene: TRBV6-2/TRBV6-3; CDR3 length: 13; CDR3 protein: ASSYLPGPNTEAF
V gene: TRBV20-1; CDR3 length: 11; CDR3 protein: SATGTLEYIQY
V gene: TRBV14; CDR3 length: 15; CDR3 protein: ASSQDYGGRDTGELF
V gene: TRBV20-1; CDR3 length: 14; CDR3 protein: SARDPYGGRSYEQY